The 17 T cell receptor beta chains below come from one sample, sequenced in a study of blood T cell repertoires in COVID-19 (dated by TCRdb to 2018 to 2021). The library was generated by the immunoSEQ multiplex PCR assay. Drawn from immuneACCESS, this table holds only the in-frame rearrangements with V and J called that TCRdb kept. Clones are partly lost; checked studies trace under half to an unresolved V gene and leave the rest unexplained. Counted in this sample were 300,000 to 400,000 clones; roughly 90% of them appeared once. In total, the top ten clones hold approximately 1% of the sample. Sequenced: PBMCs or T cells enriched from blood (not recorded which). These receptor sequences come from a woman in her 30s with acute COVID-19.

The chain links TRBV6-2 or TRBV6-3 to TRBJ1-2, with D perhaps matching TRBD1 (5 bases). Germline assignment: CDR1 MNHEY and CDR2 SVGEGT. Trimming left V 0 bases short and J 4 bases short, with 9 bases between. This CDR3 spans 14 amino acids. CDR3 region: CASSYSQGSYGYTF. The CDR3 DNA reads as TGTGCCAGCAGTTACTCGCAGGGCAGCTATGGCTACACCTTC.

A remark on this clone: Other DNA sequences in the same sample also yield this CDR3. The chain couples TRBV9 to TRBJ2-1, with 9 bases that match TRBD2. With 0 bases clipped from V and 7 bases from J, the junction kept 5 bases outside the gene matches. The CDR3 contains 15 residues. CDR1 is SGDLS, CDR2 YYNGEE, per germline. The CDR3 DNA sequence: TGTGCCAGCAGCGTAGGCGGTAGCGGGGGAAATGAGCAGTTCTTC. This sequence encodes CASSVGGSGGNEQFF.

The rearrangement uses TRBV2 and TRBJ1-1; D may be TRBD1 (5 bases). Germline V CDR1 and CDR2: SNHLY, FYNNEI. V lost 7 bases to trimming and J lost 2 bases, with 14 bases between them. CDR3 length: 14 residues. The CDR3 here is CASKEQVTNTEAFF. As DNA, the CDR3 is TGTGCCAGCAAAGAACAGGTCACAAACACTGAAGCTTTCTTT.

The rearrangement links TRBV24-1 to TRBJ1-5; D is possibly TRBD1 (5 bases). V gave up 9 bases and J gave up 0 bases, with 11 bases separating them. Germline-derived CDR1 and CDR2 are KGHDR and SFDVKD. This CDR3 is 14 amino acids long. CDR3 DNA sequence: TGTGCCACCGGCCAGGGTTATAGCAATCAGCCCCAGCATTTT. Translation gives CATGQGYSNQPQHF.

The chain is built from TRBV5-1 and TRBJ2-3; the D gene is possibly TRBD1 (6 bases). The CDR3 is 14 residues long. In germline, CDR1 is SGHRS, CDR2 YFSETQ. V lost 2 bases and J 6 bases, leaving 13 bases between the germline ends. DNA for the CDR3: TGCGCCAGCAGCTTAGGACAGTTGATGGATACGCAGTATTTT. Translated, it gives CASSLGQLMDTQYF.

V gene TRBV27 combines with J gene TRBJ1-4, with D possibly being TRBD1 (5 bases). CDR1 MNHEY and CDR2 SMNVEV come from the germline V gene (reference sequence). The V end lost 3 bases, the J end lost 11 bases, and 13 bases lay between the germline ends. The CDR3 sequence is 13 residues long. CDR3 protein: CASSLGTGGKLFF. The DNA for the CDR3 is TGTGCCAGCAGTTTGGGGACGGGAGGGAAACTGTTTTTT.

This chain joins TRBV5-6 and TRBJ1-6; D is uncertain. The germline V and J ends were trimmed by 4 bases and 5 bases, with 13 bases remaining between them. This CDR3 spans 15 amino acids. CDR1 and CDR2 (germline): SGHDT, YYEEEE. CDR3 DNA: TGTGCCAGCAGCCTCAGACAACCCAATAATTCACCCCTCCACTTT. This gives the protein CASSLRQPNNSPLHF.

The chain employs TRBV7-2 and TRBJ2-2; D possibly corresponds to TRBD1 (6 bases). The CDR3 runs to 15 residues. The V end lost 10 bases, the J end lost 2 bases, and 17 bases lay between the germline ends. CDR1 and CDR2 (germline): SGHTA, FQGNSA. DNA for the CDR3: TGTGCCACTACAGGGTACGGACCAAACACCGGGGAGCTGTTTTTT. Translating gives CATTGYGPNTGELFF.

V usage is TRBV5-4 and J usage is TRBJ2-1; 9 bases line up with TRBD2. The CDR3 sequence is 13 residues long. V trimming: 0 bases; J trimming: 15 bases; junction bases outside the gene matches: 7. From germline, CDR1 is SGHNT and CDR2 YYREEE (reference sequence). CDR3: CASSLEAGTSPFF. The CDR3 coding sequence is TGTGCCAGCAGCTTGGAAGCCGGGACTAGCCCGTTCTTC.

The V call is TRBV7-9, the J call TRBJ1-2; possible D gene TRBD1, 5 bases. Germline V CDR1 and CDR2: SEHNR, FQNEAQ (reference sequence). This CDR3 has 13 amino acids. V lost 3 bases and J 6 bases, leaving 11 bases between the germline ends. This CDR3 is CASSFLSRDGYTF. CDR3 sequence (DNA): TGTGCCAGCAGCTTTCTCTCCAGGGATGGCTACACCTTC.

The V gene is TRBV7-3, the J gene TRBJ2-2; no clear D. Trimming pared 5 bases from V and 6 bases from J, leaving 7 bases between. Germline V gene lookup returns CDR1 SGHTA and CDR2 FQGTGA. This CDR3 spans 12 amino acids. The CDR3 protein is CASSRRAGELFF. The CDR3 DNA is TGTGCCAGCAGCCGCCGGGCCGGGGAGCTGTTTTTT.

This clone appeared a single time. The junction departs from germline at one end; a sequencing error may be responsible. The chain uses TRBV19 and TRBJ1-2; D is undetermined. The CDR3 has 12 amino acids. Germline values: CDR1 LNHDA, CDR2 SQIVND (reference sequence). The CDR3 spells CASSIGGPAEKF. The CDR3 DNA reads TGTGCCAGTAGTATAGGAGGGCCGGCAGAAAAGTTC.

The chain combines TRBV27 with TRBJ2-3, with D maybe TRBD1 (6 bases). CDR1 and CDR2 from the germline V gene are MNHEY and SMNVEV (reference sequence). The length of the CDR3 is 13 residues. The ends were cut back, 7 bases at V and 1 base at J, with 9 bases in the middle. The CDR3 DNA reads TGTGCCAGCAACCACAGGGGCACAGATACGCAGTATTTT. As protein: CASNHRGTDTQYF.

This rearrangement joins TRBV7-9 to TRBJ2-2; D possibly corresponds to TRBD2 (6 bases). The V gene lost 8 bases and the J gene lost 2 bases, with 12 bases spanning the gap. The CDR3 is made up of 14 amino acids. Germline values: CDR1 SEHNR, CDR2 FQNEAQ (reference sequence). The DNA for the CDR3 is TGTGCCAGCGATCCGGGAGTTAACACCGGGGAGCTGTTTTTT. It specifies CASDPGVNTGELFF.

The V gene is TRBV3-1 (or the pseudogene TRBV3-2), the J gene TRBJ1-6; 7 bases match TRBD1. Germline trimming cut 4 bases from V and 8 bases from J; bases unmatched to any gene: 14. The germline V gene has CDR1 LGHDT and CDR2 YNNKEL (reference sequence). The CDR3 is made up of 17 amino acids. The DNA of the CDR3 is TGTGCCAGCAGCCCACTAATACAGGGGTCACGCTATTCACCCCTCCACTTT. Amino acid sequence: CASSPLIQGSRYSPLHF.

The V call is TRBV2, the J call TRBJ1-2; 7 bases align to TRBD1. Trimming took 8 bases from V and 2 from J; bases not matched to a gene: 5. CDR1 is SNHLY, CDR2 FYNNEI, per germline. The CDR3 covers 13 residues. The CDR3 loop reads CASGGTANYGYTF. CDR3 nucleotide sequence: TGTGCCAGCGGGGGGACAGCCAACTATGGCTACACCTTC.

The V gene is TRBV5-1, the J gene TRBJ2-7; D is possibly TRBD2 (6 bases). The germline V gene encodes CDR1 SGHRS and CDR2 YFSETQ. This CDR3 contains 16 residues. V lost 4 bases, J lost 2 bases, and 19 bases lay in between. Written as DNA, the CDR3 is TGCGCCAGCAGCCCGGGGGAGGCTAGCCGAACCTACGAGCAGTACTTC. It is translated as CASSPGEASRTYEQYF.